These 27 T cell receptor beta chains came from one sample sequenced in a study of blood T cell repertoires in COVID-19. Clones were sequenced by immunoSEQ multiplex PCR, and TCRdb holds only the in-frame ones, with some missing. The sample contains about 37,000 clones, approximately 88% of which appear only once. Specimen: peripheral blood. These receptors came from a human donor in a cohort sampled during active COVID-19.

This clone appeared a few times. The V and J genes are TRBV10-3 and TRBJ1-4, with D tentatively TRBD1 (6 bases). The CDR3 runs 13 residues. Trimming shortened V by 11 bases and J by 3 bases, and 13 bases separated the two germline ends. Per germline, CDR1 ENHRY and CDR2 SYGVKD. Here the CDR3 reads CAVRDNANEKLFF. In nucleotides, the CDR3 is TGTGCCGTCCGGGACAACGCTAATGAAAAACTGTTTTTT.

The chain employs TRBV7-2 and TRBJ1-2; D is possibly TRBD1 (6 bases). Trimming stripped 5 bases from V and 9 bases from J, with 22 bases between. The CDR3 is made up of 15 amino acids. CDR1 SGHTA and CDR2 FQGNSA come from the germline V gene. The CDR3 sequence: CASSPRGAQGASYTF. In nucleotides, the CDR3 is TGTGCCAGCAGCCCACGGGGGGCACAGGGAGCAAGCTACACCTTC. The full variable domain, in which reference TRBV7-2 and TRBJ1-2 provide the parts outside the CDR3, is GAGVSQSPSNKVTEKGKDVELRCDPISGHTALYWYRQSLGQGLEFLIYFQGNSAPDKSGLPSDRFSAERTGGSVSTLTIQRTQQEDSAVYLCASSPRGAQGASYTFGSGTRLTVV.

The V gene is TRBV6-5, the J gene TRBJ1-3; the D gene is possibly TRBD1 (6 bases). The CDR3 extends over 16 amino acids. Germline CDR1 is MNHEY and CDR2 is SVGAGI. The V and J ends lost 2 bases and 1 base respectively, with 12 bases between them. The CDR3 nucleotides read TGTGCCAGCAGTTACGCCCCGACAGGATCTGGAAACACCATATATTTT. Amino acids: CASSYAPTGSGNTIYF.

V and J are TRBV25-1 and TRBJ1-5; 11 nucleotides align to TRBD1. Germline V CDR1 and CDR2: MGHDK, SYGVNS. This CDR3 is built from 15 residues. V lost 3 bases and J lost 6; bases outside the gene matches: 4. CDR3 nucleotide sequence: TGTGCCAGCAGTGAGGGACAGGGGGTCAGTCAGCCCCAGCATTTT. Translated, it gives CASSEGQGVSQPQHF.

The chain uses TRBV11-3 and TRBJ2-2, with D perhaps matching TRBD1 (7 bases). CDR3 size: 15 residues. Germline CDR1 is SGHNT and CDR2 is YENEEA. V was pared by 5 bases and J by 1 base, with 11 bases between. The CDR3 spells CASSRGTVNTGELFF. The CDR3 nucleotides read TGTGCCAGCAGCCGCGGGACAGTGAACACCGGGGAGCTGTTTTTT.

The chain recombines TRBV19 with TRBJ2-6; 7 bases align to TRBD1. V dropped 6 bases and J dropped 1; count of bases not matched to a gene: 3. The CDR3 extends over 15 amino acids. Germline CDR1 reads LNHDA; CDR2 reads SQIVND (reference sequence). The CDR3 nucleotides read TGTGCCAGTAGCACAGGGGTTTCTGGGGCCAACGTCCTGACTTTC. Amino acids: CASSTGVSGANVLTF.

The chain recombines TRBV13 with TRBJ2-3; the match to TRBD2 covers 9 bases. V trimming: 5 bases; J trimming: 5 bases; junction bases outside the gene matches: 11. Germline-derived CDR1 and CDR2 are PRHDT and FYEKMQ (reference sequence). This CDR3 is 16 amino acids long. The CDR3, as DNA: TGTGCCAGCAGCCCCGCGGGGGGGCGAAGATTAGATACGCAGTATTTT. It codes for CASSPAGGRRLDTQYF.

V gene TRBV29-1 combines with J gene TRBJ1-6, with a tentative D call TRBD1 (5 bases). V was clipped by 5 bases and J by 5 bases, with 16 bases between them. The V gene's germline CDR1 is SQVTM and CDR2 ANQGSEA. This CDR3 spans 15 amino acids. The CDR3 DNA reads TGCAGCGTTTTCGAACGTTCAGGGAATAATTCACCCCTCCACTTT. Translation gives CSVFERSGNNSPLHF.

The chain recombines TRBV3-1 (or the pseudogene TRBV3-2) with TRBJ2-6; TRBD1 matches at 8 bases. Trimming took 5 bases from V and 4 from J; bases not matched to a gene: 13. CDR3 length: 18 amino acids. The germline CDR1 and CDR2 sequences are LGHDT and YNNKEL (reference sequence). The CDR3 coding sequence is TGTGCCAGCAGCTCGATCCCGAGGACAGGGCCAGGGGCCAACGTCCTGACTTTC. This encodes CASSSIPRTGPGANVLTF.

The chain joins TRBV21-1 to TRBJ1-2; the table's D call TRBD1 went unverified against the DNA. TRBV21-1 is marked as a pseudogene. This CDR3 has 11 residues. The CDR3 here is CASSRNKGYTF. The DNA for the CDR3 is TGTGCCAGCAGCAGAAACAAGGGCTACACCTTC.

The gene calls are TRBV10-2 and TRBJ2-5; TRBD1 matches at 9 bases. With V trimmed by 6 bases and J by 4 bases, 6 bases remained unmatched. CDR3 length: 14 amino acids. Germline V gene lookup returns CDR1 WSHSY and CDR2 SAAADI. As DNA, the CDR3 is TGCGCCAGCAGGGACAGGGGTTTCGCAGAGACCCAGTACTTC. It yields the protein CASRDRGFAETQYF.

This clone was recorded only once. V and J are TRBV6-2 or TRBV6-3 and TRBJ2-7, with 10 bases matching TRBD2. The ends lost 5 bases at V and 2 bases at J; junction bases unmatched: 6. Looked up from germline, CDR1 is MNHEY and CDR2 is SVGEGT. CDR3 length equals 15 residues. The CDR3 DNA follows: TGTGCCAGCAGTGACGGGACTAGCGCTACCTACGAGCAGTACTTC. Its translation: CASSDGTSATYEQYF.

V and J are TRBV7-9 and TRBJ2-2, with TRBD1 matching over 10 bases. Germline CDR1 and CDR2: SEHNR and FQNEAQ (reference sequence). J was trimmed by 4 bases and V by 5 bases; bases with no gene match: 7. The CDR3 consists of 16 residues. The chain's CDR3 is CASSPRQGAVTGELFF. CDR3 nucleotide sequence: TGTGCCAGCAGCCCCAGACAGGGGGCGGTCACCGGGGAGCTGTTTTTT.

The chain links TRBV5-1 to TRBJ1-2; D call uncertain. V dropped 0 bases and J dropped 2 bases, with 11 bases sitting between them. The CDR3 is 15 amino acids. Germline V lookup: CDR1 SGHRS, CDR2 YFSETQ. CDR3 bases: TGCGCCAGCAGCTTGGGGTTCGCGAACAACTATGGCTACACCTTC. Amino acids: CASSLGFANNYGYTF.

The chain employs TRBV18 and TRBJ2-1; 9 nucleotides align to TRBD2. Unmatched junction bases numbered 6, after V lost 3 bases and J lost 6 bases. Germline CDR1 reads KGHSH; CDR2 reads LQKENI. The CDR3 has 15 residues. The CDR3, as DNA: TGTGCCAGCTCACCGGGAGCGGGGGGCCTCAATGAGCAGTTCTTC. It encodes CASSPGAGGLNEQFF.

This clone was seen once. This chain uses TRBV3-1 (or the pseudogene TRBV3-2) with TRBJ1-1; 9 positions agree with TRBD1. CDR3 size: 14 residues. Per germline, CDR1 LGHDT and CDR2 YNNKEL (reference sequence). J gave up 6 bases and V 4 bases, and 6 bases lay outside the gene matches. DNA for the CDR3: TGTGCCAGCAGCCGAGGGACAGGGTCTCCTGAAGCTTTCTTT. This codes for CASSRGTGSPEAFF.

The chain employs TRBV2 and TRBJ1-5; 7 bases map to TRBD1. Germline V gene sequence: CDR1 SNHLY, CDR2 FYNNEI. Germline trimming cut 4 bases from V and 4 bases from J; bases unmatched to any gene: 1. This CDR3 spans 13 amino acids. CDR3 sequence (DNA): TGTGCCAGCAGTGGGGACAGTAATCAGCCCCAGCATTTT. Residues: CASSGDSNQPQHF.

The rearrangement uses TRBV30 and TRBJ2-7; 7 nucleotides align to TRBD2. After removal of 5 bases from V and 1 base from J, the junction contained 2 bases not matched to a gene. The CDR3 totals 12 residues. Germline V lookup: CDR1 GTSNPN, CDR2 SVGIG (reference sequence). CDR3 sequence (DNA): TGTGCCTGGGCGGGAGATTCCTACGAGCAGTACTTC. This translates into CAWAGDSYEQYF. The entire variable domain, with the rest obtained from reference TRBV30 and TRBJ2-7, is as follows: SQTIHQWPATLVQPVGSPLSLECTVEGTSNPNLYWYRQAAGRGLQLLFYSVGIGQISSEVPQNLSASRPQDRQFILSSKKLLLSDSGFYLCAWAGDSYEQYFGPGTRLTVT.

The gene calls are TRBV6-1 and TRBJ2-5, with 7 bases that match TRBD2. CDR3 length: 14 residues. V trimming: 0 bases; J trimming: 3 bases; junction bases outside the gene matches: 1. Looked up from germline, CDR1 is MNHNS and CDR2 is SASEGT. CDR3 in DNA: TGTGCCAGCAGTGAAGCGGGAGGGGAAGAGACCCAGTACTTC. It yields the protein CASSEAGGEETQYF.

The chain carries TRBV3-1 (or the pseudogene TRBV3-2) and TRBJ2-7, with TRBD1 matching 10 bases. The CDR3 extends over 16 amino acids. Trimming cost V 3 bases and J 5 bases; bases outside gene matches: 10. Germline V gene lookup returns CDR1 LGHDT and CDR2 YNNKEL (reference sequence). The CDR3 DNA reads as TGTGCCAGCAGCCACGCCCGGACAGGGGGAGACGACGAGCAGTACTTC. The encoded protein is CASSHARTGGDDEQYF.

The gene calls are TRBV5-1 and TRBJ2-5, with TRBD1 matching over 7 bases. V shed 0 bases and J 5 bases; nucleotides not matched to a gene: 7. This CDR3 spans 15 amino acids. Germline values: CDR1 SGHRS, CDR2 YFSETQ. The CDR3 sequence: CASSLDGQEWETQYF. CDR3 DNA: TGCGCCAGCAGCTTGGATGGACAGGAGTGGGAGACCCAGTACTTC. Variable domain in full (rest from reference TRBV5-1 and TRBJ2-5): KAGVTQTPRYLIKTRGQQVTLSCSPISGHRSVSWYQQTPGQGLQFLFEYFSETQRNKGNFPGRFSGRQFSNSRSEMNVSTLELGDSALYLCASSLDGQEWETQYFGPGTRLLVL.

This chain connects TRBV7-8 to TRBJ2-2; 9 bases line up with TRBD1. Germline CDR1 reads SGHVS; CDR2 reads FQNEAQ. The CDR3 is 15 residues long. The ends lost 6 bases at V and 5 bases at J; junction bases unmatched: 7. CDR3 DNA sequence: TGTGCCAGCAGAGCAGACAGGGGGTGGACCGGGGAGCTGTTTTTT. The encoded protein is CASRADRGWTGELFF.

The CDR3 DNA follows: TGCGCCAGCAGCTCTGGGGGGAGAACGGGCAACACTGAAGCTTTCTTT. This codes for CASSSGGRTGNTEAFF. The chain carries TRBV5-1 and TRBJ1-1; D is possibly TRBD1 (5 bases). V was clipped by 3 bases and J by 2 bases, with 17 bases between them. Germline V lookup: CDR1 SGHRS, CDR2 YFSETQ. The CDR3 has 16 residues.

This sequence joins TRBV30 and TRBJ1-1; D unresolved. V lost 2 bases and J 5 bases, leaving 15 bases between the germline ends. The CDR3 consists of 14 residues. Germline V CDR1 and CDR2: GTSNPN, SVGIG (reference sequence). The CDR3 DNA sequence: TGTGCCTGGAGTCCCTGGGGAGAAGGGACTGAAGCTTTCTTT. Protein: CAWSPWGEGTEAFF.

The chain links TRBV5-1 to TRBJ1-6, with 7 bases that match TRBD1. This CDR3 contains 15 residues. Looked up from germline, CDR1 is SGHRS and CDR2 is YFSETQ. The trim removed 3 bases at V and 7 bases at J, leaving 7 bases unmatched. The CDR3 loop reads CASSSTTGMNSPLHF. The CDR3 DNA sequence: TGCGCCAGCAGCTCGACGACAGGGATGAATTCACCCCTCCACTTT.

The CDR3 protein is CASSTHGAGGPPYNEQFF. The CDR3 nucleotides are TGTGCCAGTAGTACCCACGGAGCGGGAGGGCCGCCCTACAATGAGCAGTTCTTC. The chain has TRBV19 and TRBJ2-1, with 10 bases that match TRBD2. The CDR3 extends over 18 amino acids. The J segment lost 2 bases and the V segment lost 4 bases, leaving 11 bases of the junction unmatched. The germline V gene encodes CDR1 LNHDA and CDR2 SQIVND (reference sequence).

This chain joins TRBV7-2 and TRBJ2-7; 7 nucleotides agree with TRBD1. Germline V gene sequence: CDR1 SGHTA, CDR2 FQGNSA. The length of the CDR3 is 14 residues. V gave up 5 bases and J gave up 4 bases; unmatched junction bases: 8. CDR3: CASSTDRAAYEQYF. The CDR3 DNA follows: TGTGCCAGCAGCACCGACAGGGCAGCATACGAGCAGTACTTC.